The 21 T cell receptor beta chains listed next were all sequenced from one sample in a study of T-cell reconstitution after alpha-beta-depleted transplantation in children. The authors prepared the TCRbeta library with unique molecular identifiers. TCRdb analysed the PCR reads with MiXCR anew, one entry per CDR3 protein. Among approximately 500,000 distinct CDR3 sequences listed, over 25% were seen once. The sequencing used PBMCs, collected before TCRalphabeta/CD19-depleted stem cell transplant. These receptors were obtained from a boy under two years old with Wiskott-Aldrich syndrome, due to receive a stem cell transplant.

This chain connects TRBV30 to TRBJ2-3; 7 bases match TRBD1. Germline V lookup: CDR1 GTSNPN, CDR2 SVGIG (reference sequence). Trimming took 4 bases from V and 2 from J; bases not matched to a gene: 6. This CDR3 region has 14 residues. The CDR3 DNA reads TGTGCCTGGACTTCACAGGGGCCCACAGATACGCAGTATTTT. Translated: CAWTSQGPTDTQYF.

This clonotype was counted only a few times. This chain connects TRBV5-5 to TRBJ2-7; 9 bases map to TRBD1. The ends lost 0 bases at V and 5 bases at J; junction bases unmatched: 6. Per germline, CDR1 SGHKS and CDR2 YYEKEE (reference sequence). The CDR3 contains 15 residues. DNA for the CDR3: TGTGCCAGCAGCTTGGGGGACAGGGACCCCCACGAGCAGTACTTC. Translating it yields CASSLGDRDPHEQYF.

The rearrangement uses TRBV7-9 and TRBJ2-1; 9 positions agree with TRBD2. Germline CDR1 and CDR2: SEHNR and FQNEAQ (reference sequence). This CDR3 is built from 14 residues. The V and J ends lost 8 bases and 2 bases, in that order; junction bases with no gene match: 4. CDR3 DNA: TGTGCCAGCGAGCGGGAGGCCGCCTACAATGAGCAGTTCTTC. Its protein product is CASEREAAYNEQFF.

The gene calls are TRBV6-1 and TRBJ1-2; 8 nucleotides match TRBD1. This CDR3 region has 14 residues. Germline assignment: CDR1 MNHNS and CDR2 SASEGT. V was pared by 2 bases and J by 4 bases, with 3 bases of the junction left unmatched. The CDR3 DNA reads as TGTGCCAGCAGTGAACAGGGGGCTGGCTATGGCTACACCTTC. This translates into CASSEQGAGYGYTF.

Details on this clonotype: At one boundary the junction diverges from the germline segment, which might be a read error. This chain joins TRBV7-2 and TRBJ2-1; 9 nucleotides match TRBD2. The germline gives CDR1 SGHTA, CDR2 FQGNSA. The CDR3 sequence is 14 residues long. CDR3 bases: TGTGCCATCAGCTTATCCGGGACTAGCTCTGAGCAGTTCTTC. It encodes CAISLSGTSSEQFF.

The chain has TRBV5-1 and TRBJ2-7, with D perhaps matching TRBD1 or TRBD2 (5 bases each). Trimming left V 7 bases short and J 5 bases short, with 22 bases between. CDR1 is SGHRS, CDR2 YFSETQ, per germline. The CDR3 is 15 amino acids. The CDR3 here is CASPLKRGPQHEQYF. Here the CDR3 DNA reads TGCGCCAGCCCCCTGAAGAGGGGACCCCAACACGAGCAGTACTTC.

The genes are TRBV6-5 and TRBJ2-3; no firm D call. Germline V CDR1 and CDR2: MNHEY, SVGAGI. V lost 0 bases, J lost 5 bases, and 9 bases lay in between. CDR3 length equals 14 residues. CDR3 residues: CASSYSASRDTQYF. CDR3 in DNA: TGTGCCAGCAGTTACTCGGCTAGTAGAGATACGCAGTATTTT.

This clonotype has more than one count but fewer than ten. This rearrangement joins TRBV6-6 to TRBJ1-3; tentative D call: TRBD1 (5 bases). The CDR3 runs to 12 residues. Germline assignment: CDR1 MNHNY and CDR2 SVGAGI (reference sequence). Trimming stripped 8 bases from V and 6 bases from J, with 11 bases between. The CDR3 spells CASRGPKNTIYF. In DNA, the CDR3 is TGTGCCAGCCGGGGCCCCAAAAACACCATATATTTT.

This rearrangement joins TRBV3-1 to TRBJ2-3; D is ambiguous. V was trimmed by 5 bases and J by 0 bases, leaving 12 bases between them. The CDR3 is 15 amino acids. CDR1 and CDR2 (germline): LGHDT, YNNKEL (reference sequence). CDR3 nucleotide sequence: TGTGCCAGCAGCGTCCGGGCTACTAGCACAGATACGCAGTATTTT. Translation: CASSVRATSTDTQYF.

This clonotype was detected a few times. V usage is TRBV5-4 and J usage is TRBJ2-3, with TRBD2 matching 9 bases. Germline V CDR1 and CDR2: SGHNT, YYREEE (reference sequence). The CDR3 runs to 15 residues. V lost 4 bases to trimming and J lost 3 bases; unmatched junction nucleotides: 6. The CDR3 DNA reads TGTGCCAGCAGCGCTTCTAGCGGGATGACAGATACGCAGTATTTT. This codes for CASSASSGMTDTQYF. Full variable domain (rest looked up from reference TRBV5-4 and TRBJ2-3): ETGVTQSPTHLIKTRGQQVTLRCSSQSGHNTVSWYQQALGQGPQFIFQYYREEENGRGNFPPRFSGLQFPNYSSELNVNALELDDSALYLCASSASSGMTDTQYFGPGTRLTVL.

The chain joins TRBV21-1 to TRBJ1-2; the table's D call of TRBD1 was not tested on the DNA. TRBV21-1 is assigned pseudogene status. The CDR3 contains 14 residues. The DNA for the CDR3 is TGTGCCAGCAGCACCCGACAGGGTCTTTATGGCTACACCTTC. Translating gives CASSTRQGLYGYTF.

V and J are TRBV27 and TRBJ2-1; 9 bases fit TRBD2. Looked up from germline, CDR1 is MNHEY and CDR2 is SMNVEV (reference sequence). The CDR3 loop spans 15 amino acids. V shed 1 base, J shed 6 bases, and the junction held 4 bases outside the gene matches. CDR3 amino acids: CASSLWLAGLNEQFF. CDR3 nucleotides: TGTGCCAGCAGTTTATGGCTAGCGGGACTCAATGAGCAGTTCTTC.

This chain uses TRBV6-5 with TRBJ2-2; 7 bases align to TRBD2. From germline, CDR1 is MNHEY and CDR2 SVGAGI. This CDR3 has 15 residues. V dropped 4 bases and J dropped 5; count of bases not matched to a gene: 7. The CDR3 DNA reads TGTGCCAGCAGTTCTCCTAGCGGTGGGACCGGGGAGCTGTTTTTT. This gives the protein CASSSPSGGTGELFF.

The chain carries TRBV28 and TRBJ2-3, with 7 bases lining up with TRBD2. Germline CDR1 reads MDHEN; CDR2 reads SYDVKM. V shed 5 bases, J shed 0 bases, and the junction held 8 bases outside the gene matches. The CDR3 consists of 16 residues. In DNA, the CDR3 is TGTGCCAGCAGTAAACAAGCGGGAAGGAGCACAGATACGCAGTATTTT. Encoded protein: CASSKQAGRSTDTQYF.

This chain uses TRBV6-1 with TRBJ2-1, with 12 bases fitting TRBD2. V was clipped by 8 bases and J by 8 bases; unmatched bases: 7. The CDR3 sequence is 14 residues long. Germline-derived CDR1 and CDR2 are MNHNS and SASEGT. DNA of the CDR3: TGTGCCAGCCGCCTAGCGGGAGGGACAGATGAGCAGTTCTTC. Translated: CASRLAGGTDEQFF.

This rearrangement joins TRBV28 to TRBJ1-5; TRBD1 is a possible D gene (5 bases). Germline V gene sequence: CDR1 MDHEN, CDR2 SYDVKM. The CDR3 loop spans 14 amino acids. Trimming cost V 4 bases and J 4 bases, with 11 bases left between them. The CDR3 loop reads CASSYYRRNQPQHF. The CDR3 bases are TGTGCCAGCAGTTACTACAGGAGAAATCAGCCCCAGCATTTT.

This clonotype has a handful of counts. The chain uses TRBV5-1 and TRBJ2-7; a possible D gene is TRBD1 (7 bases). This CDR3 is built from 13 residues. Trimming removed 5 bases at V and 3 bases at J, with 12 bases between. From germline, CDR1 is SGHRS and CDR2 YFSETQ. For the CDR3, the DNA is TGCGCCAGCAGTCGACAGGGAGGCTACGAGCAGTACTTC. As protein: CASSRQGGYEQYF.

This clonotype occurred a few times. The V call is TRBV6-5, the J call TRBJ1-1; D is possibly TRBD1 (6 bases). Germline V gene lookup returns CDR1 MNHEY and CDR2 SVGAGI. This CDR3 region has 14 residues. The V and J ends lost 1 base and 1 base respectively, with 7 bases between them. CDR3 region: CASSYYRENTEAFF. The CDR3 region has the DNA TGTGCCAGCAGTTACTACAGGGAGAACACTGAAGCTTTCTTT.

The CDR3 sequence is CASSFMGIPYNEQFF. The DNA of the CDR3 is TGTGCCAGCAGTTTCATGGGCATCCCATACAATGAGCAGTTCTTC. The rearrangement uses TRBV12-3 or TRBV12-4 and TRBJ2-1; D is ambiguous. The CDR3 covers 15 residues. Trimming took 3 bases from V and 4 from J, leaving 13 bases between them.

The rearrangement links TRBV20-1 to TRBJ2-1, with 13 bases identical to TRBD2. Germline CDR1 DFQATT, CDR2 SNEGSKA (reference sequence). V was pared by 6 bases and J by 9 bases, with 8 bases of the junction left unmatched. The CDR3 length is 14 residues. For the CDR3, the DNA is TGCAGTGCACTAGCGGGAGGGCCAGTTCGTGAGCAGTTCTTC. It specifies CSALAGGPVREQFF.

The chain recombines TRBV13 with TRBJ2-2; D uncertain. Germline CDR1 is PRHDT and CDR2 is FYEKMQ (reference sequence). V gave up 3 bases and J gave up 4 bases, with 12 bases separating them. This CDR3 is 15 amino acids long. This chain's CDR3 is CASSFPARGTGELFF. As DNA, the CDR3 is TGTGCCAGCAGCTTCCCGGCCCGAGGCACCGGGGAGCTGTTTTTT.